This T cell receptor (beta chain) came from a study of blood T cell repertoires in COVID-19. Study-level background: Acute and convalescent COVID-19 specimens originated in the United States, Italy and Spain. PBMCs, B-cell-depleted T cells, or T cells provided the cDNA or gDNA that made up the material.

A few counts support this clone. V lost 0 bases and J lost 3, with 7 bases in between. This CDR3 is built from 14 residues. Germline loops: CDR1 SGHRS, CDR2 YFSETQ. Sequenced by immunoSEQ multiplex PCR; TCRdb stores in-frame clones only, minus some. The table includes around 300,000 clones, 70% to 90% detected once. This chain joins TRBV5-1 and TRBJ1-5; D remains unclear. Sequenced material: peripheral blood. This TCR was recovered from a woman aged 30 to 39 who had recovered from COVID-19. The CDR3 loop reads CASSLDGVNQPQHF. The CDR3 nucleotides are TGCGCCAGCAGCTTGGACGGGGTCAATCAGCCCCAGCATTTT.